This entry lists 5 T cell receptor beta chains sequenced from one sample in a study of blood T cell repertoires in COVID-19. Profiling relied on immunoSEQ multiplex PCR, and the TCRdb table lists in-frame clones only, not all of them. The repertoire holds 150,000 to 190,000 clones, with 80% as singletons. Sequencing input: peripheral blood. These receptors were taken from a man aged 55 to 70 with acute or convalescent COVID-19.

The V gene is TRBV28, the J gene TRBJ2-7; D perhaps matches TRBD1 (5 bases). Trimming pared 3 bases from V and 1 base from J, leaving 10 bases between. Germline V gene sequence: CDR1 MDHEN, CDR2 SYDVKM. This CDR3 has 14 amino acids. CDR3 in amino acids: CASSLSGHSYEQYF. CDR3 in DNA: TGTGCCAGCAGTTTGTCTGGACATTCCTACGAGCAGTACTTC.

The J gene is TRBJ1-5, the V gene TRBV18; D unresolved. Per the germline V gene, CDR1 is KGHSH and CDR2 is LQKENI. The CDR3 is made up of 16 amino acids. V was shortened by 6 bases and J by 1 base, with 16 bases between the two germline ends. The CDR3 bases are TGTGCCAGCTCCCCTACAGATCCCGGCAGCAATCAGCCCCAGCATTTT. It codes for CASSPTDPGSNQPQHF.

There are many counts of this clone. This chain connects TRBV4-2 to TRBJ1-6; D is possibly TRBD1 (6 bases). The CDR3 runs to 16 residues. V gave up 0 bases and J gave up 6 bases, with 12 bases separating them. In germline, CDR1 is LGHNA, CDR2 YNFKEQ. This CDR3 is CASSQDRTGRNSPLHF. Here the CDR3 DNA reads TGTGCCAGCAGCCAAGATCGAACAGGGCGTAATTCACCCCTCCACTTT.

The CDR3 is CASSSTSSDTQYF. The CDR3, as DNA: TGTGCCAGCAGCTCGACTAGTTCCGATACGCAGTATTTT. The chain joins TRBV4-2 to TRBJ2-3; possible D gene TRBD2, 6 bases. Germline CDR1 is LGHNA and CDR2 is YNFKEQ. The V end lost 5 bases, the J end lost 6 bases, and 12 bases lay between the germline ends. The CDR3 consists of 13 residues.

The V and J genes are TRBV5-1 and TRBJ2-1; TRBD2 agrees at 9 bases. Unmatched junction bases numbered 8, after V lost 0 bases and J lost 10 bases. This CDR3 comprises 15 residues. The germline gives CDR1 SGHRS, CDR2 YFSETQ. In DNA, the CDR3 is TGCGCCAGCAGCTTGGTGGCTAGCGGGAAGCGGGAGCAGTTCTTC. Protein: CASSLVASGKREQFF.